Given below is one T cell receptor beta chain in context. Its cognate antigen has yet to be identified. One end of the junction is discordant with germline, which a read error may explain. The record originates from a study of blood T cell repertoires in COVID-19 (dated by TCRdb to 2020 to 2021). Context from the whole study: The collaborator samples originated in the United States, Italy and Spain and spanned the acute and convalescent phases of COVID-19. The prospective study material was composed of cDNA or gDNA derived from T cells, B-cell-depleted T cells, or PBMCs. The sample metadata nearly always contained a de-identified subject ID, COVID-19 status, age in years and sex. The repertoires were released in a freely available public database intended as a resource for research on the immune response to SARS-CoV-2. Subjects who had been exposed to COVID-19, were actively infected with it, or had recovered from it provided the deeply sampled blood TCRbeta repertoires that made up the dataset. Samples were obtained from the ongoing ImmuneRACE study (first 160 participants) and from about 1,300 subjects provided by 6 global collaborators. Where available, HLA class I and class II types were taken from metadata supplied by the sample provider and were not determined by assay-based typing. Results the study describes overall, beyond this receptor: The amount of clinical and demographic metadata varied by source and participant and was provided uncurated.

The CDR3 runs 15 amino acids, cysteine and phenylalanine included. Of all the DNA, just the CDR3 is kept, 45 bases in frame from base 1. The germline V gene (reference sequence) gives CDR1 as SSHAT and CDR2 as FNYEAQ. The immunoSEQ Assay, a bias-controlled multiplex PCR, was used to amplify TCRbeta CDR3 regions from genomic DNA. On the authors' methods: The number of nucleated cells in each sample was estimated from the amplification of reference gene primers within the assay. To quantify the absolute abundance of each unique TCRbeta CDR3 rearrangement, sequence reads were collapsed and filtered. For each sample, productive Simpson clonality was calculated by taking the square root of Simpson's diversity index across productive rearrangements. In TCRdb, the immuneACCESS table is reduced to in-frame sequences with V and J assigned. These tables do not hold every clone; where another copy was compared, an unresolved V gene accounts for under half, and the others remain unexplained. The V and J calls and clone size were taken over from that table, and D and trimming were inferred from the DNA. The sample table contains over 100,000 clones; only one count was recorded for 82% of them. Around 4.8% of the sample belongs to the ten largest clones.

Collaborating institutions collected whole blood in K2EDTA tubes following their own protocols. For TCRbeta analysis, collaborators shipped samples in one of three forms: frozen whole blood, isolated PBMCs, or DNA extracted from either of those sample types. The sample taken for sequencing was peripheral blood. Recombination linked TRBV7-7 to TRBJ2-1; a tentative D match to TRBD2 spans 6 bases. This receptor was identified in a man aged 55 to 69 with acute or convalescent COVID-19. The CDR3 loop reads CASSPTWGVYNEQFF. The DNA sequence follows: TGTGCTAGCAGCCCAACATGGGGGGTTTACAATGAGCAGTTCTTC.